This TCR beta chain was documented in a study of blood T cell repertoires in COVID-19. Study information: PBMCs, B-cell-depleted T cells, or T cells provided the cDNA or gDNA that made up the material.

Repertoires were generated with immunoSEQ multiplex PCR, while TCRdb's copy carries only in-frame clones and drops some. This table has approximately 390,000 clones, just under 90% appearing once. This sequence originates from a woman in her forties or fifties who had recovered from COVID-19. The specimen sequenced was PBMCs or T cells enriched from blood (not recorded which).

The CDR3 bases are TGTGCCAGCAGTGAAACGGGACAGGGGGCTAACCTTCTCTCACCCCTCCACTTT. The encoded protein is CASSETGQGANLLSPLHF. The V and J genes are TRBV25-1 and TRBJ1-6, with 12 bases lining up with TRBD1. Germline CDR1 and CDR2: MGHDK and SYGVNS. The V and J ends lost 2 bases and 10 bases, in that order; junction bases with no gene match: 12. The CDR3 is 18 amino acids.